This T cell receptor (beta chain) is drawn from a study of cytomegalovirus exposure and HLA in healthy donors. About the study: Around 180 million T cells yielded approximately 110 million unique TCR beta sequences in earlier analysis.

The PCR used 60 Vbeta and 13 Jbeta primers. Data came from immunoSEQ multiplex PCR; TCRdb stores just in-frame clones and leaves some out. The sample consists of more than 150,000 clones, almost 80% of them appearing once. As for this clone: As yet, its antigen is unknown.

Trimming took 0 bases from V and 2 from J; bases not matched to a gene: 15. This CDR3 spans 20 amino acids. The germline CDR1 and CDR2 sequences are PRHDT and FYEKMQ (reference sequence). Study-level findings and limits: Prior analysis indicated that the majority of TCR beta V segments exhibited productivity approximately 87% or approximately 30% of the time. Compared with the approximately 670-donor mean, an Asian-associated ancestry cluster reportedly had fewer N-insertions, according to a later analysis.

The V call is TRBV13, the J call TRBJ2-5; 10 bases fit TRBD1. The sequence derives from a middle-aged man in good health and CMV-seropositive. What was sequenced was PBMCs. The CDR3 region is CASSLGGSRQGAEGQETQYF. CDR3 bases: TGTGCCAGCAGCTTAGGGGGGAGCCGACAGGGGGCCGAGGGGCAAGAGACCCAGTACTTC.